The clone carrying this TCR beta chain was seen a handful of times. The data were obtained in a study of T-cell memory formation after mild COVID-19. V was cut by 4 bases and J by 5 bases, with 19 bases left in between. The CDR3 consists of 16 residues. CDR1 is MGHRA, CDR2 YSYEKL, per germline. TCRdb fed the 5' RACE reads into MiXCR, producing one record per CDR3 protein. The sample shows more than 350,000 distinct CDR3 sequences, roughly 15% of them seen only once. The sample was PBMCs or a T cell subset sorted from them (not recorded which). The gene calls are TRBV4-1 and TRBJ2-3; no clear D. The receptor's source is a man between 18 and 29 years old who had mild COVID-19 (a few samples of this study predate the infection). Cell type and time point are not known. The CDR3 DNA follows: TGCGCCAGCAGCCTGGCCGAGTTTGCCGGCGGAGATACGCAGTATTTT. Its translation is CASSLAEFAGGDTQYF.